This T cell receptor (beta chain) was identified during a study of cytomegalovirus exposure and HLA in healthy donors. Whole-study results and caveats: The study assumed roughly uniform donor sequencing depth for presence/absence analyses.

As to this clone: What it binds is unknown.

CDR3 length: 16 residues. The V gene's germline CDR1 is SGDLS and CDR2 YYNGEE. The V gene end was trimmed by 0 bases and the J gene end by 0 bases; junction bases not matched to a gene: 2. PCR primers comprised 60 Vbeta and 13 Jbeta primers. Method: immunoSEQ multiplex PCR; TCRdb's copy keeps in-frame clones and lacks some. Of roughly 120,000 clones in the sample, roughly 80% were seen once. Source material: PBMCs. This clonotype was sampled from a woman between 40 and 55 years old in good health and CMV-seropositive. The rearrangement links TRBV9 to TRBJ2-1; 8 nucleotides match TRBD2. The CDR3 protein is CASSVGLAGSYNEQFF. CDR3 coding DNA: TGTGCCAGCAGCGTAGGCCTAGCGGGCTCCTACAATGAGCAGTTCTTC.